Listed below are T cell receptor beta chains from one sample, sequenced in a study of CD8 T cells in Susac syndrome. TCRdb analysed the immunoSEQ multiplex PCR reads with MiXCR anew, one entry per CDR3 protein. The table shows 190,000 or so distinct CDR3 sequences, with roughly 94% occurring only once. Sequencing was performed on CD4+ T cells from PBMCs. The receptors come from a human donor with multiple sclerosis. Each CDR3 is given with its conserved first and last residue. The D gene is left open where the match is weak. Clone sizes are given selectively: once, few, many, or a class where the clone is expanded.

>TRBJ2-1|NA|TRBV24-1|TRBD2
TGTGCCACCGGGCGGGGGGGCATCGATGAGCAGTTCTTC
CATGRGGIDEQFF
>TRBJ2-2|NA|TRBV18|NA
TGTGCCAGCTCACTCGACTCGGACACCGGGGAGCTGTTTTTT
CASSLDSDTGELFF
>TRBJ1-5|NA|TRBV29-1|NA
TGCAGCGTTGGGGAGGGAGATCAGCCCCAGCATTTT
CSVGEGDQPQHF
>TRBJ1-2|NA|TRBV20-1|NA
TGCAGTGCTCGAAGGGTTGCTAACTATGGCTACACCTTC
CSARRVANYGYTF
>TRBJ2-7|NA|TRBV30|NA
TGTGCGGGGGGCAGCTCCTACGAGCAGTACTTC
CAGGSSYEQYF
>TRBJ1-2|NA|TRBV3-1|NA
TGTGCCAGCGGCGCAAACTATGGCTACACCTTC
CASGANYGYTF
>TRBJ1-2|once|TRBV7-9|NA
TGTGCCAGCAGCTTAGACTGGCCAGCCTATGGCTACACCTTC
CASSLDWPAYGYTF
>TRBJ1-2|NA|TRBV30|TRBD1
TGTGCCTCCCAAGGAGGGGGACAGTTACATGGCTACACCTTC
CASQGGGQLHGYTF
>TRBJ2-3|NA|TRBV7-9|TRBD2
TGTGCCAGCAGCTTAATGGCGGGGGTTAGAGAAGATACGCAGTATTTT
CASSLMAGVREDTQYF
>TRBJ2-2|NA|TRBV29-1|NA
TGCAGCGGATCCCGGGACACGGGGAACACCGGGGAGCTGTTTTTT
CSGSRDTGNTGELFF
>TRBJ2-3|NA|TRBV4-2|TRBD2
TGTGCCAGCAGCATGGGAAGCGGGGCGGATACGCAGTATTTT
CASSMGSGADTQYF
>TRBJ2-7|NA|TRBV7-8|NA
TGTGCCAGCAGCGCCAGGAGGGGGTCAATCTACGAGCAGTACTTC
CASSARRGSIYEQYF
>TRBJ2-5|NA|TRBV5-4|TRBD2
TGTGCCAGCAGCCCTATGGGGGGGGAGACCCAGTACTTC
CASSPMGGETQYF
>TRBJ2-1|NA|TRBV20-1|NA
TGCAGTGCTAGTGAGGTTTCCAATGAGCAGTTCTTC
CSASEVSNEQFF
>TRBJ1-2|NA|TRBV6-5|NA
TGTGCCAGCAGTTACTCTGGCCTCTATGGCTACACCTTC
CASSYSGLYGYTF
>TRBJ2-3|NA|TRBV5-6|TRBD2
TGTGCCAGCAGCTTGGCTACTAGCGGTAGAAGCACAGATACGCAGTATTTT
CASSLATSGRSTDTQYF
>TRBJ1-1|NA|TRBV28|NA
TGTGCCAGCAGTCCCGGGACAATGAACACTGAAGCTTTCTTT
CASSPGTMNTEAFF
>TRBJ1-1|NA|TRBV15|NA
TGTGCCACCAGCAGAGGTCGGACAGCGGAAGCTTTCTTT
CATSRGRTAEAFF
>TRBJ2-7|NA|TRBV5-1|NA
TGCGCCAGCACCTCTTTAGGTTTGCCCTACGAGCAGTACTTC
CASTSLGLPYEQYF
>TRBJ2-6|NA|TRBV4-1|NA
TGCGCCAGCAGCCAAGTCTATGGAAGCTCTGGGGCCAACGTCCTGACTTTC
CASSQVYGSSGANVLTF
>TRBJ2-7|NA|TRBV14|TRBD2
TGTGCCACCTCCGATCGGACTAGCGGGTCCTACGAGCAGTACTTC
CATSDRTSGSYEQYF
>TRBJ2-1|NA|TRBV5-1|TRBD1
TGCGCCAGCAGCTGGCGGACAGGGGGGGCTATACATGAGCAGTTCTTC
CASSWRTGGAIHEQFF
>TRBJ1-1|NA|TRBV29-1|TRBD1
TGCAGCGTTGAAGATCTGTGGGGACAGAGGGCTTTCTTT
CSVEDLWGQRAFF
>TRBJ2-3|NA|TRBV9|NA
TGTGCCAGCAGCGTATGGGGTTCTAGCACAGATACGCAGTATTTT
CASSVWGSSTDTQYF
>TRBJ2-3|NA|TRBV20-1|NA
TGCAGTGCTCAACTCCCCGGGGGATCAGCAGATACGCAGTATTTT
CSAQLPGGSADTQYF
>TRBJ2-5|NA|TRBV20-1|TRBD2
TGCAGTGCCCTATCCCTCGCGGGGGAAGAGACCCAGTACTTC
CSALSLAGEETQYF
>TRBJ1-1|NA|TRBV9|NA
TGTGCCAGCAGCAGTACACCGAACACTGAAGCTTTCTTT
CASSSTPNTEAFF
>TRBJ1-2|NA|TRBV4-2|NA
TGTGCCAGCAGCCAAGATCTGCTGGGGGCCCAGACCTTC
CASSQDLLGAQTF
>TRBJ1-5|NA|TRBV29-1|NA
TGCAGCGCCGGCACGAATCAGCCCCAGCATTTT
CSAGTNQPQHF
>TRBJ1-1|NA|TRBV5-1|TRBD1
TGCGCCAGCAGCTACGACAGGGGGTACGAAGCTTTCTTT
CASSYDRGYEAFF
>TRBJ2-1|NA|TRBV18|TRBD1
TGTGCCAGCTCACCCTACACGGGGACAGGGTCAAATGAGCAGTTCTTC
CASSPYTGTGSNEQFF
>TRBJ2-5|NA|TRBV20-1|NA
TGCAGTGCTGTGGGAAATGGTCGGGAGACCCAGTACTTC
CSAVGNGRETQYF
>TRBJ2-1|NA|TRBV30|TRBD2
TGTGCCTGGAGACAAGCGGGGGGATCGACCCATGAGCAGTTCTTC
CAWRQAGGSTHEQFF
>TRBJ1-1|NA|TRBV29-1|NA
TGCAGCGTTGAAGTTACAGGGATTATCACTGAAGCTTTCTTT
CSVEVTGIITEAFF
>TRBJ1-1|NA|TRBV29-1|NA
TGCAGCTTTTGGAGGGGGGGCTGGTCTGAAGCTTTCTTT
CSFWRGGWSEAFF
>TRBJ2-7|NA|TRBV5-4|TRBD1
TGTGCCAGCAGCTTAGGGACAGGGCCCTACGAGCAGTACTTC
CASSLGTGPYEQYF
>TRBJ2-4|NA|TRBV29-1|NA
TGCAGCGTCGAAATAGGGGGGGAAAACATTCAGTACTTC
CSVEIGGENIQYF
>TRBJ1-1|NA|TRBV12-3/TRBV12-4|NA
TGTGCCAGCAGACCAGCAGGTATGAACACTGAAGCTTTCTTT
CASRPAGMNTEAFF
>TRBJ2-1|NA|TRBV3-1|NA
TGTGCCAGCAGCCAGGCCGATGAGCAGTTCTTC
CASSQADEQFF
>TRBJ1-2|once|TRBV30|NA
TGTGCCTGGAGTACCGGTGGCACTAACTATGGCTACACCTTC
CAWSTGGTNYGYTF
>TRBJ2-2|NA|TRBV19|NA
TGTGCCACCCTGTGGCTTCACACCGGGGAGCTGTTTTTT
CATLWLHTGELFF
>TRBJ2-7|NA|TRBV9|NA
TGTGCCAGCAGCGTAGAGTTAGCGAGCTCCTACGAGCAGTACTTC
CASSVELASSYEQYF
>TRBJ1-1|NA|TRBV19|TRBD1
TGTGCCAGTTTTTACAGGGGAAGTTCTGAAGCTTTCTTT
CASFYRGSSEAFF
>TRBJ2-3|NA|TRBV29-1|TRBD2
TGCAGCACACCGGGACTAGGGTCAGATACGCAGTATTTT
CSTPGLGSDTQYF
>TRBJ1-1|once|TRBV7-9|NA
TGTGCCAGCAGCCCCCAGACTGAAGCTTTCTTT
CASSPQTEAFF
>TRBJ2-3|NA|TRBV12-3/TRBV12-4|TRBD1
TGTGCCAGCAGTTCACAGGGGAAGAGCACAGATACGCAGTATTTT
CASSSQGKSTDTQYF